Listed here are 30 T cell receptor beta chains from one sample, sequenced in a study of metastatic and nonmetastatic thyroid tumors. Among the patients, none had received any treatment before thyroid surgery. TCRdb ran MiXCR on the PCR reads. This table has 9,000 to 13,000 clones, around 12% appearing once. Sequenced material: blood. These receptors were obtained from a female donor with papillary thyroid cancer or a benign thyroid nodule (not recorded which). Some clones in this sample may be carry-over from other donors' samples.

This clone was found many times. CDR3 in DNA: TGCGCCAGCAGCTTAGGAGGCGTCAACTCCTACGAGCAGTACTTC. Amino acid sequence: CASSLGGVNSYEQYF. This chain connects TRBV5-1 to TRBJ2-7; D may be TRBD2 (5 bases). Germline lookup yields CDR1 SGHRS and CDR2 YFSETQ. The CDR3 is made up of 15 amino acids. V lost 2 bases to trimming and J lost 0 bases, with 12 bases between them.

This clone is labeled medium-sized. The J gene is TRBJ1-6, the V gene TRBV10-3; 8 bases are a match to TRBD1. With V trimmed by 3 bases and J by 5 bases, 3 bases remained unmatched. Germline V lookup: CDR1 ENHRY, CDR2 SYGVKD. There are 15 residues in the CDR3. CDR3 sequence reads: CAISDVQGDNSPLHF. The CDR3 nucleotides read TGTGCCATCAGTGATGTACAGGGGGATAATTCACCCCTCCACTTT.

This clone rates as medium-sized. This chain uses TRBV5-1 with TRBJ1-3; TRBD1 is a possible D gene (5 bases). V was clipped by 4 bases and J by 0 bases, with 11 bases between them. Germline CDR1 is SGHRS and CDR2 is YFSETQ. The CDR3 is 15 amino acids. CDR3 protein: CASSLDGTSGNTIYF. In nucleotides, the CDR3 is TGCGCCAGCAGCCTAGACGGGACCTCTGGAAACACCATATATTTT.

The table lists this clone with many counts. This could be a read error, since a much larger clone is one nucleotide away. This chain uses TRBV15 with TRBJ1-2, with D perhaps matching TRBD1 (5 bases). The V and J ends lost 0 bases and 3 bases respectively, with 8 bases between them. The CDR3 runs to 14 residues. Germline CDR1 and CDR2: LNHNV and YYDKDF (reference sequence). The CDR3 sequence: CATSRDGAYYGYTF. The CDR3 nucleotides are TGTGCCACCAGCAGAGACGGGGCCTACTATGGCTACACCTTC.

Ten or more counts support this clone. This rearrangement joins TRBV11-1 to TRBJ1-1; no firm D call. This CDR3 comprises 12 residues. CDR1 and CDR2 (germline): SGHAT, FQDESV (reference sequence). V dropped 6 bases and J dropped 10 bases, with 15 bases sitting between them. For the CDR3, the DNA is TGTGCCAGCAGTCGTACGGCCGAGGGAGCTTTCTTT. Translation: CASSRTAEGAFF.

This clone is judged medium-sized (0.01 to 0.1%). The J gene is TRBJ2-7, the V gene TRBV6-1; TRBD1 is a possible D gene (6 bases). Trimming took 6 bases from V and 1 from J, leaving 13 bases between them. The germline gives CDR1 MNHNS, CDR2 SASEGT. The CDR3 consists of 14 residues. This CDR3 is CASSYMTGSYEQYF. The CDR3 coding sequence is TGTGCCAGCAGCTATATGACAGGTTCCTACGAGCAGTACTTC.

This clone was counted at least ten times. This chain connects TRBV4-1 to TRBJ1-5, with D uncertain. Trimming stripped 0 bases from V and 7 bases from J, with 4 bases between. The CDR3 totals 12 residues. The germline V gene has CDR1 MGHRA and CDR2 YSYEKL. CDR3 amino acids: CASSQDNQPQHF. As DNA, the CDR3 is TGCGCCAGCAGCCAAGACAACCAGCCCCAGCATTTT.

This clone has at least ten counts. V and J are TRBV15 and TRBJ2-1; D is undetermined. Germline V gene lookup returns CDR1 LNHNV and CDR2 YYDKDF (reference sequence). V lost 3 bases, J lost 3 bases, and 9 bases lay in between. This CDR3 has 14 amino acids. The CDR3 loop reads CATSRIDVYNEQFF. DNA of the CDR3: TGTGCCACCAGCAGGATCGACGTCTACAATGAGCAGTTCTTC.

On this clone: One end of the junction varies from germline; a read error may be responsible. The CDR3 nucleotides read TGTGCCAGCAGCACCCGACTAGCGGGGGAAAGATTTCAAGAGACCAAGTACTTC. Translation: CASSTRLAGERFQETKYF. The genes are TRBV6-2 or TRBV6-3 and TRBJ2-5; 12 bases align to TRBD2. Germline V gene sequence: CDR1 MNHEY, CDR2 SVGEGT. The CDR3 runs to 18 residues.

This clone was found many times. This may arise from a read error, as a much more abundant clone is one base away. Different DNA sequences within this sample yield the same CDR3. The chain employs TRBV19 and TRBJ2-3; D is unclear. This CDR3 has 11 amino acids. CDR1 is LNHDA and CDR2 is SQIVND in the germline V gene (reference sequence). V dropped 3 bases and J dropped 6 bases, with 4 bases sitting between them. The CDR3 bases are TGTGCCAGTAGTATCGGGGATACGCAGTATTTT. Encoded protein: CASSIGDTQYF. Supplemented by reference TRBV19 and TRBJ2-3, the full variable domain reads DGGITQSPKYLFRKEGQNVTLSCEQNLNHDAMYWYRQDPGQGLRLIYYSQIVNDFQKGDIAEGYSVSREKKESFPLTVTSAQKNPTAFYLCASSIGDTQYFGPGTRLTVL.

Within the sample, this clone is medium-sized. The chain recombines TRBV6-1 with TRBJ2-7; 8 bases align to TRBD2. Germline CDR1 reads MNHNS; CDR2 reads SASEGT. V gave up 2 bases and J gave up 7 bases; unmatched junction bases: 10. CDR3 length: 15 amino acids. The CDR3: CASSETVSVAGEQYF. In DNA, the CDR3 is TGTGCCAGCAGTGAAACGGTGTCGGTAGCGGGAGAGCAGTACTTC.

The chain employs TRBV19 and TRBJ1-4; D call uncertain. CDR1 is LNHDA, CDR2 SQIVND, per germline (reference sequence). The CDR3 is made up of 14 amino acids. V lost 3 bases and J lost 3, with 8 bases in between. The CDR3 reads CASSIWAANEKLFF. DNA for the CDR3: TGTGCCAGTAGTATTTGGGCGGCTAATGAAAAACTGTTTTTT.

Many counts were recorded for this clone. The gene calls are TRBV5-1 and TRBJ2-1; D uncertain. This CDR3 contains 14 residues. Looked up from germline, CDR1 is SGHRS and CDR2 is YFSETQ. V lost 1 base and J lost 6, with 11 bases in between. The CDR3 DNA reads as TGCGCCAGCAGCTTGCCCCCTCATGGCAATGAGCAGTTCTTC. Its translation: CASSLPPHGNEQFF.

This clone counts as medium-sized. The V and J genes are TRBV11-3 and TRBJ2-2; 11 bases are shared with TRBD2. From germline, CDR1 is SGHNT and CDR2 YENEEA. The CDR3 totals 20 residues. The ends lost 1 base at V and 3 bases at J; junction bases unmatched: 13. CDR3 nucleotides: TGTGCCAGCAGCTTAGGTTATCGGATTAGCGGGGGGGCTGACACCGGGGAGCTGTTTTTT. Translated, it gives CASSLGYRISGGADTGELFF.

In this sample, this clone is medium-sized. The chain's CDR3 is CASSYAWDRVGSPLHF. CDR3 nucleotide sequence: TGTGCCAGCAGTTACGCTTGGGACAGGGTAGGCTCACCCCTCCACTTT. The V call is TRBV6-5, the J call TRBJ1-6; TRBD1 agrees at 9 bases. This CDR3 comprises 16 residues. Germline CDR1 MNHEY, CDR2 SVGAGI. V trimming: 2 bases; J trimming: 10 bases; junction bases outside the gene matches: 9.

This clone showed up many times. The CDR3 bases are TGTGCCAGCAGCTTAGACATCCCAAGAGGAAGGTATCAGCCCCAGCATTTT. It codes for CASSLDIPRGRYQPQHF. This chain links TRBV11-2 with TRBJ1-5; no clear D. There are 17 residues in the CDR3. V lost 0 bases, J lost 5 bases, and 17 bases lay in between. Germline CDR1 and CDR2: SGHAT and FQNNGV.

This clone was seen ten or more times. This rearrangement joins TRBV6-6 to TRBJ1-1, with 10 bases matching TRBD1. CDR3 length equals 21 residues. Per germline, CDR1 MNHNY and CDR2 SVGAGI (reference sequence). V shed 5 bases, J shed 3 bases, and the junction held 24 bases outside the gene matches. The CDR3 protein is CASSPSRDRGFGGGGDTEAFF. The CDR3 DNA sequence: TGTGCCAGCAGTCCTAGCCGGGACAGGGGATTTGGTGGGGGAGGGGACACTGAAGCTTTCTTT.

A few counts support this clone. The V call is TRBV5-4, the J call TRBJ1-4; TRBD1 agrees at 7 bases. With 3 bases clipped from V and 5 bases from J, the junction kept 4 bases outside the gene matches. The CDR3 contains 14 residues. CDR1 SGHNT and CDR2 YYREEE come from the germline V gene (reference sequence). The CDR3 sequence is CASSSGQKNEKLFF. For the CDR3, the DNA is TGTGCCAGCAGCTCGGGACAGAAGAATGAAAAACTGTTTTTT.

This clone came up many times. J is TRBJ2-3 and V is TRBV20-1; TRBD2 is a possible D gene (5 bases). CDR3 length: 13 residues. The V gene lost 3 bases and the J gene lost 2 bases, with 9 bases spanning the gap. CDR1 DFQATT and CDR2 SNEGSKA come from the germline V gene (reference sequence). CDR3 loop: CSASGMYTDTQYF. Here the CDR3 DNA reads TGCAGTGCTAGCGGGATGTACACAGATACGCAGTATTTT.

By share of the sample, this clone is medium-sized. The CDR3 DNA reads TGTGCCAGCAGTTCCCTGGGGGGTCAGCCCCAGCATTTT. Its translation is CASSSLGGQPQHF. The chain uses TRBV6-1 and TRBJ1-5; TRBD1 is a possible D gene (5 bases). V lost 5 bases and J 6 bases, leaving 11 bases between the germline ends. This CDR3 region has 13 residues. Germline V gives CDR1 MNHNS, CDR2 SASEGT.

Ten or more counts support this clone. This chain connects TRBV4-1 to TRBJ2-7, with D possibly matching TRBD1 (6 bases). V was trimmed by 0 bases and J by 3 bases, leaving 12 bases between them. Germline loops: CDR1 MGHRA, CDR2 YSYEKL. The CDR3 length is 15 residues. As DNA, the CDR3 is TGCGCCAGCAGCCAAGAAAGGGGGTTTTACTACGAGCAGTACTTC. Translation gives CASSQERGFYYEQYF.

In this sample, this clone turned up many times. CDR3 in DNA: TGTGCCAGCAGTGAACAGGGGCGTCTTAGCACAGATACGCAGTATTTT. This codes for CASSEQGRLSTDTQYF. This rearrangement joins TRBV2 to TRBJ2-3, with TRBD1 as a possible D gene (6 bases). The V gene's germline CDR1 is SNHLY and CDR2 FYNNEI. Trimming removed 2 bases at V and 0 bases at J, with 12 bases between. This CDR3 region has 16 residues.

This clone was recorded many times. CDR3 in amino acids: CASTLGWGCQETQYF. In nucleotides, the CDR3 is TGTGCCAGCACCCTGGGATGGGGGTGCCAAGAGACCCAGTACTTC. The chain links TRBV28 to TRBJ2-5, with D perhaps matching TRBD1 or TRBD2 (5 bases each). This CDR3 region has 15 residues. Per germline, CDR1 MDHEN and CDR2 SYDVKM. Deletions cut 7 bases from V and 1 base from J, with 16 bases between.

In the case of this clone: The junction and the germline gene differ at one end; a read error may be behind it. This rearrangement joins TRBV4-2 to TRBJ2-1; 7 bases align to TRBD2. The V gene's germline CDR1 is LGHNA and CDR2 YNFKEQ. The length of the CDR3 is 20 residues. CDR3 protein: CSSSQDMRLVGGSLYNEQFF. The CDR3 region has the DNA TGTTCCAGCAGCCAAGATATGCGGCTAGTGGGAGGGTCCCTCTACAATGAGCAGTTCTTC.

In its sample, this clone is medium-sized. V is TRBV6-1 and J is TRBJ1-5; 10 bases map to TRBD1. Germline V lookup: CDR1 MNHNS, CDR2 SASEGT. V was pared by 6 bases and J by 12 bases, with 11 bases of the junction left unmatched. The CDR3 length is 14 residues. The CDR3 region is CASSESGWDRGQHF. The CDR3 region has the DNA TGTGCCAGCAGCGAAAGCGGGTGGGACAGGGGCCAGCATTTT.

This clone appeared many times. An end of the junction differs from the germline gene, which may be a read error. The gene calls are TRBV7-7 and TRBJ1-1; D call uncertain. Looked up from germline, CDR1 is SSHAT and CDR2 is FNYEAQ (reference sequence). The CDR3 length is 14 residues. CDR3 coding DNA: TGTGCTAGCAGCCCCCTGGAGAGGGCCACTGAAGCTTTCTTT. Amino acids: CASSPLERATEAFF.

The sample holds many counts of this clone. The J gene is TRBJ2-1, the V gene TRBV4-1; 8 bases fit TRBD2. CDR1 and CDR2 from the germline V gene are MGHRA and YSYEKL. The CDR3 loop spans 13 amino acids. Unmatched junction bases numbered 3, after V lost 4 bases and J lost 7 bases. CDR3 sequence (DNA): TGCGCCAGCAGCCTTCGACTAGCGAATGAGCAGTTCTTC. It specifies CASSLRLANEQFF.

This clone has a count of ten or more. The rearrangement joins TRBV4-2 to TRBJ2-1; TRBD2 aligns across 12 bases. V was pared by 0 bases and J by 8 bases, with 8 bases of the junction left unmatched. Germline CDR1 reads LGHNA; CDR2 reads YNFKEQ. This CDR3 has 17 residues. CDR3 region: CASSQELAGGPVDEQFF. The CDR3 nucleotides are TGTGCCAGCAGCCAAGAGCTAGCGGGGGGGCCGGTGGATGAGCAGTTCTTC.

The chain uses TRBV7-8 and TRBJ2-7; D may be TRBD1 or TRBD2 (6 bases each). Trimming left V 1 base short and J 4 bases short, with 17 bases between. CDR1 is SGHVS, CDR2 FQNEAQ, per germline. The CDR3 covers 16 residues. CDR3 nucleotide sequence: TGTGCCAGCAGCTTAGGTTTGGGGGGCGGCGGGTACGAGCAGTACTTC. Its translation: CASSLGLGGGGYEQYF.

Within the sample, this clone is medium-sized. The chain carries TRBV12-5 and TRBJ2-7; tentatively, D is TRBD2 (5 bases). The germline V and J ends were trimmed by 5 bases and 6 bases, with 8 bases remaining between them. The CDR3 length is 11 residues. CDR1 is LGHNT, CDR2 FRNRAP, per germline. In nucleotides, the CDR3 is TGTGCTAGTGGTCCCGGAGGCGAGCAGTACTTC. It is translated as CASGPGGEQYF.